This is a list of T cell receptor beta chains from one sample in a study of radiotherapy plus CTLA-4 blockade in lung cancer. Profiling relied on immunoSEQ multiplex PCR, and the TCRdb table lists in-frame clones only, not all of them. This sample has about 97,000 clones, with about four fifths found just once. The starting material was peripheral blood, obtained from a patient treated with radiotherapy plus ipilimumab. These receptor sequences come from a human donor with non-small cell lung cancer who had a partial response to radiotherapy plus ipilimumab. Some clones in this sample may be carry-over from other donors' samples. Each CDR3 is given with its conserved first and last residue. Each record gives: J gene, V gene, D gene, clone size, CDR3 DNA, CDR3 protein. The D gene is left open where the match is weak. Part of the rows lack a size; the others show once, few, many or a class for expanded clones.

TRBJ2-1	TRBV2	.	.	TGTGCCAGCAGTGGGCTTACCTCCTCTTACAATGAGCAGTTCTTC	CASSGLTSSYNEQFF
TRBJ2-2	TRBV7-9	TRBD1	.	TGTGCCAGCAGCTACGGGACAGGGCACACCGGGGAGCTGTTTTTT	CASSYGTGHTGELFF
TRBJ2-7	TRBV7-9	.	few	TGTGCCAGCAGCCATCAACTAGGTTCCTACGAGCAGTACTTC	CASSHQLGSYEQYF
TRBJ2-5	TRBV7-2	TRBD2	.	TGTGCCAGCAGCCCAGGGGGTGGTAGCGGGAGGCTGGCCCAAGAGACCCAGTACTTC	CASSPGGGSGRLAQETQYF
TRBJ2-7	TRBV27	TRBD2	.	TGTGCCAGCAGTTCATGGGGGGGCTACGAGCAGTACTTC	CASSSWGGYEQYF
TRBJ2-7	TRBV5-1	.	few	TGCGCCAGCAGCTTGAACACCGCCTACGAGCAGTACTTC	CASSLNTAYEQYF
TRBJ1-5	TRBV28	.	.	TGTGCCAGCAGTTACGAGGGTTGGAAGCCCCAGCATTTT	CASSYEGWKPQHF
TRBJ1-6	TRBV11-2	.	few	TGTGCCAGCAGCTTATTGGGAGGAAATTCACCCCTCCACTTT	CASSLLGGNSPLHF
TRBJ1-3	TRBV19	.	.	TGTGCCAGTGCCAGGGGTTCCGGAAACACCATATATTTT	CASARGSGNTIYF
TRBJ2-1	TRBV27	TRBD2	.	TGTGCCAGCAGTTTCTCCGCGGGAGTCTACAATGAGCAGTTCTTC	CASSFSAGVYNEQFF
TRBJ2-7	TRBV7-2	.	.	TGTGCCAGCAGTACCGGACAGCCGAGCTCCTACGAGCAGTACTTC	CASSTGQPSSYEQYF
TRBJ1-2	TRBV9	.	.	TGTGCCAGCAGCGTAGTCGGGGGTGCCTATGGCTACACCTTC	CASSVVGGAYGYTF
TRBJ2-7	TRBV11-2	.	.	TGTGCCAGCACCTCAGTTGTAGGACAGAAGTACTTC	CASTSVVGQKYF
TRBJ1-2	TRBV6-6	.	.	TGTGCCAGCAGTTACTCGGCAGGGGAGGGTGGCTACACCTTC	CASSYSAGEGGYTF
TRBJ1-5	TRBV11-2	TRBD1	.	TGTGCCAGCAGCAAAAAAACAGGGGGCGCGGGTCAGCCCCAGCATTTT	CASSKKTGGAGQPQHF
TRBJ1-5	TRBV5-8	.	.	TGTGCCAGCAGTGGGGCGGATCAGCCCCAGCATTTT	CASSGADQPQHF
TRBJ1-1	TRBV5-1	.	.	TGCGCCAGCAGTCGGGTCGGGGGGAACACTGAAGCTTTCTTT	CASSRVGGNTEAFF
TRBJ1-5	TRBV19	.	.	TGTGCCAGTAGTATAAGGGGGTCTGGCAATCAGCCCCAGCATTTT	CASSIRGSGNQPQHF
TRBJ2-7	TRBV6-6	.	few	TGTGCCAGCAGTTACTCGGTAGTGCGCGAGCAGTACTTC	CASSYSVVREQYF
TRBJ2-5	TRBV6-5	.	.	TGTGCCAGCGGAAGGGGTACGGAGACCCAGTACTTC	CASGRGTETQYF
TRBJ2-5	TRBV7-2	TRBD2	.	TGTGCCAGCAGCTTAAGTAGCGGGGACTGGGAGACCCAGTACTTC	CASSLSSGDWETQYF
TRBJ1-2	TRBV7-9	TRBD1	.	TGTGCCAGCAGCTGGGGCGGTAGATATGACAGGGTAGATGGCTACACCTTC	CASSWGGRYDRVDGYTF
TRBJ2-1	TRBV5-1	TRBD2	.	TGCGCCAGCAGCCCGGGACTAGCTTTGAATGAGCAGTTCTTC	CASSPGLALNEQFF
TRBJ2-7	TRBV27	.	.	TGTGCCAGCAGTAGGGCGATGGGGGGCTACGAGCAGTACTTC	CASSRAMGGYEQYF
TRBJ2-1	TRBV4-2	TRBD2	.	TGTGCCAGCAGCCGGGCCCTAGCGGACTACAATGAGCAGTTCTTC	CASSRALADYNEQFF
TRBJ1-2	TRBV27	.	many	TGTGCCAGCAGTTTATCAAGACCAGGGGCCGCCTATGGCTACACCTTC	CASSLSRPGAAYGYTF
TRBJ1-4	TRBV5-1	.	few	TGCGCCAGAGGAACGGCCAGTACCAAAACTTTAAATCAGGCTGAGGAAAAACTGTTTTTT	CARGTASTKTLNQAEEKLFF
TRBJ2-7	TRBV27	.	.	TGTGCCAGAGAGGAGAGATCCTACGAGCAGTACTTC	CAREERSYEQYF
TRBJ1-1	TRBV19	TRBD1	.	TGTGCCAGTACCAGGGACAGGGCAATGGGCACTGAAGCTTTCTTT	CASTRDRAMGTEAFF
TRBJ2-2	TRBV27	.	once	TGTGCCAGCAGTACCTACAGGGATGGTGGCGGGGAGCTGTTTTTT	CASSTYRDGGGELFF
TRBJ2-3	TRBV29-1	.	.	TGCAGCGTTGGGGGGAGCCAGGGGCAAGATACGCAGTATTTT	CSVGGSQGQDTQYF
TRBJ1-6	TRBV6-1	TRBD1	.	TGTGCCAGTTCCGGGACAGGGGAAAATTCACCCCTCCACTTT	CASSGTGENSPLHF
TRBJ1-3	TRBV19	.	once	TGTGCCAGTAGTCTGGGGACACCTAAGAGCTCTGGAAACACCATATATTTT	CASSLGTPKSSGNTIYF
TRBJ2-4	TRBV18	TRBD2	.	TGTGCCAGCTCTGGCGGGGGATCGAAAAACATTCAGTACTTC	CASSGGGSKNIQYF
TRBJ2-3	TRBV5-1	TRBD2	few	TGCGCCAGCAGCTCCGGACTAGCGGGGGGGGGCACAGATACGCAGTATTTT	CASSSGLAGGGTDTQYF
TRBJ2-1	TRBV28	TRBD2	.	TGTGCCAGCAGGAGCCAGCCCGGGACTAGATACAATGAGCAGTTCTTC	CASRSQPGTRYNEQFF
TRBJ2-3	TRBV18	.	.	TGTGCCAGCTCACCCCCGGTGAGCACAGATACGCAGTATTTT	CASSPPVSTDTQYF
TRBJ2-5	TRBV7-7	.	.	TGTGCCAGCAGCCTAACGGGGACAACAAAAGAGACCCAGTACTTC	CASSLTGTTKETQYF
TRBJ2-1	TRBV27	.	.	TGTGCCAGCAGTTTATATCAGGGTTCCTACAATGAGCAGTTCTTC	CASSLYQGSYNEQFF
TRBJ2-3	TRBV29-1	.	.	TGCAGCGTTACCCCGGACAGAACAGATACGCAGTATTTT	CSVTPDRTDTQYF
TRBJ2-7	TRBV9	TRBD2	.	TGTGCCAGCAGCGCCCTAGCGGGAGCCGAGCAGTACTTC	CASSALAGAEQYF
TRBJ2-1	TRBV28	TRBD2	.	TGTGCCAGCAGCCCGAGCGGGAGGGGATACTACAATGAGCAGTTCTTC	CASSPSGRGYYNEQFF
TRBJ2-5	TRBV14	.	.	TGTGCCAGCAGCCAAGTTCTAACGGGAGTATCTGAGACCCAGTACTTC	CASSQVLTGVSETQYF
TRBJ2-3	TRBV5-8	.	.	TGTGCCAGCAGCTTCGGGGCGGGGTCAGGAGATACGCAGTATTTT	CASSFGAGSGDTQYF
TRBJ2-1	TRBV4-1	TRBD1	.	TGCGCCAGCAGCCTATCACTGACAGGGAGCTCCTACAATGAGCAGTTCTTC	CASSLSLTGSSYNEQFF
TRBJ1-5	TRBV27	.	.	TGTGCCAGCAGTTTATCCGGACTGAGGGGGTATAGCAATCAGCCCCAGCATTTT	CASSLSGLRGYSNQPQHF
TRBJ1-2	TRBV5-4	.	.	TGTGCCAGCAGCTTAAACGCGGGGCTATCTGGGTATGGCTACACCTTC	CASSLNAGLSGYGYTF
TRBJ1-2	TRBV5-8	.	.	TGTGCCAGCAGCACCGACAGAGTCTATGGCTACACCTTC	CASSTDRVYGYTF
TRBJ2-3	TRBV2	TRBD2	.	TGTGCCAGCAGTGAACTAGGGCTAGCGGGGGGGACAGATACGCAGTATTTT	CASSELGLAGGTDTQYF
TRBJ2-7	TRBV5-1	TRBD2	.	TGCGCCAGCAGCCCGGGGGGGGAAACCTACGAGCAGTACTTC	CASSPGGETYEQYF
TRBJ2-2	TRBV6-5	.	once	TGTGCCAGCAGGGGCAGGGAAACCGGGGAGCTGTTTTTT	CASRGRETGELFF